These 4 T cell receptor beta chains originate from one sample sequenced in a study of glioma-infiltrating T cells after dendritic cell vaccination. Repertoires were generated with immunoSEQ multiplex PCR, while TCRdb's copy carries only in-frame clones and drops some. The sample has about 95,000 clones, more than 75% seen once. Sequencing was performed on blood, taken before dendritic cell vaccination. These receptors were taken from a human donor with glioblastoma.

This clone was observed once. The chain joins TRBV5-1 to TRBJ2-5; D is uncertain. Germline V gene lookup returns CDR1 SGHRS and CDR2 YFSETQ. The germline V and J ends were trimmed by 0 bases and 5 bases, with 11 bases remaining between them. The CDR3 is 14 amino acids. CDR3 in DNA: TGCGCCAGCAGCTTGGTAGACGCTAGGGAGACCCAGTACTTC. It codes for CASSLVDARETQYF. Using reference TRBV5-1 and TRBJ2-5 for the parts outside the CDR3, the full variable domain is KAGVTQTPRYLIKTRGQQVTLSCSPISGHRSVSWYQQTPGQGLQFLFEYFSETQRNKGNFPGRFSGRQFSNSRSEMNVSTLELGDSALYLCASSLVDARETQYFGPGTRLLVL.

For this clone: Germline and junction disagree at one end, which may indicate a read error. The CDR3, as DNA: TGTGCTAGCAGCCCTAGACTAGCGGGGCTTGAGGAGCAGTACTTC. Translation gives CASSPRLAGLEEQYF. This chain joins TRBV7-7 and TRBJ2-7; TRBD2 matches at 11 bases. Looked up from germline, CDR1 is SSHAT and CDR2 is FNYEAQ (reference sequence). The CDR3 totals 15 residues.

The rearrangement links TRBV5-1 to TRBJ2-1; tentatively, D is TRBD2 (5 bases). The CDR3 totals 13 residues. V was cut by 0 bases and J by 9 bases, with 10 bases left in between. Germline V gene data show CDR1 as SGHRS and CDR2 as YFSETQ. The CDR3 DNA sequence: TGCGCCAGCAGCTTGGACTTAGCGCGTGAGCAGTTCTTC. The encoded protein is CASSLDLAREQFF.

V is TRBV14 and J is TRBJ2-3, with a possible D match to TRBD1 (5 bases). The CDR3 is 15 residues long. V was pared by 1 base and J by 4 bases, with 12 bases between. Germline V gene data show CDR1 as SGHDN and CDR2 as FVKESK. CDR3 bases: TGTGCCAGCAGCCAAGGGACAAGTATCCCAGATACGCAGTATTTT. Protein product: CASSQGTSIPDTQYF.